This passage covers 6 T cell receptor beta chains from one sample sequenced in a study of CD8 T cells in ankylosing spondylitis (dated by TCRdb to about 2017). The library was made by 5' RACE. The sample was run on an Illumina HiSeq 2500. TCRdb applied fastp at Q25 and MiXCR to the public reads, then kept only in-frame beta chains. Duplicate CDR3 protein sequences are folded into a single record with the most common DNA and genes. This sample is represented by about 250,000 distinct CDR3 sequences; about 30% of them were singletons. The ten biggest clones cover around 4% of the sample. Material: blood, either unsorted or a sorted T cell fraction (not recorded which). The receptors come from a male donor with ankylosing spondylitis or in good health (not recorded which).

This chain joins TRBV7-2 and TRBJ1-2; D gene uncertain. CDR1 SGHTA and CDR2 FQGNSA come from the germline V gene. The CDR3 totals 16 residues. The germline V and J ends were trimmed by 2 bases and 8 bases, with 21 bases remaining between them. The CDR3 DNA sequence: TGTGCCAGCAGCTTAAGCCCTTTAAGTTTCTCTGAGGGCTACACCTTC. It specifies CASSLSPLSFSEGYTF.

This clonotype has only one observation. The rearrangement links TRBV19 to TRBJ2-2; D may correspond to TRBD1 or TRBD2 (5 bases each). This CDR3 has 15 amino acids. CDR1 is LNHDA and CDR2 is SQIVND in the germline V gene (reference sequence). The V gene lost 7 bases and the J gene lost 4 bases, with 16 bases spanning the gap. In DNA, the CDR3 is TGTGCCAGTACCCATCTCGGGGCGGTCACCGGGGAGCTGTTTTTT. As protein: CASTHLGAVTGELFF.

The chain links TRBV2 to TRBJ2-3, with D maybe TRBD2 (5 bases). Trimming removed 5 bases at V and 5 bases at J, with 11 bases between. The CDR3 spans 13 residues. Germline assignment: CDR1 SNHLY and CDR2 FYNNEI. CDR3 bases: TGTGCCAGCAGTTACGGGGAGCAAGATACGCAGTATTTT. It yields the protein CASSYGEQDTQYF.

V gene TRBV29-1 combines with J gene TRBJ1-1; D unresolved. The germline gives CDR1 SQVTM, CDR2 ANQGSEA. This CDR3 has 10 residues. The ends were cut back, 2 bases at V and 3 bases at J, with 1 base in the middle. The DNA for the CDR3 is TGCAGCGTTGAATACACTGAAGCTTTCTTT. Translating it yields CSVEYTEAFF. Looking up the rest from reference TRBV29-1 and TRBJ1-1 gives the full variable domain: SAVISQKPSRDICQRGTSLTIQCQVDSQVTMMFWYRQQPGQSLTLIATANQGSEATYESGFVIDKFPISRPNLTFSTLTVSNMSPEDSSIYLCSVEYTEAFFGQGTRLTVV.

This clonotype was counted a few times. The chain uses TRBV6-5 and TRBJ1-3, with D perhaps TRBD1 (6 bases). Germline assignment: CDR1 MNHEY and CDR2 SVGAGI. The CDR3 spans 19 residues. V lost 2 bases, J lost 0 bases, and 20 bases lay in between. The CDR3 loop is CASSYSSGRGTSSGNTIYF. In nucleotides, the CDR3 is TGTGCCAGCAGTTACAGTTCGGGCAGGGGTACGAGCTCTGGAAACACCATATATTTT.

The genes are TRBV25-1 and TRBJ2-5; D is unresolved. The germline CDR1 and CDR2 sequences are MGHDK and SYGVNS. The V gene lost 1 base and the J gene lost 5 bases, with 11 bases spanning the gap. This CDR3 spans 14 amino acids. The CDR3 DNA sequence: TGTGCCAGCAGTGAATCGCGTCCCGCCGAGACCCAGTACTTC. Protein product: CASSESRPAETQYF.